Each of the 10 T cell receptor beta chains below was sequenced from the same sample in a study of CD8+CD57+ T cells in acquired aplastic anemia. Template material for TCR beta VDJ and CDR3 profiling consisted of genomic DNA. TCRdb reprocessed the reads with MiXCR, giving one entry per CDR3 protein. There are 120,000 or so distinct CDR3 sequences in the sample; almost 40% occur only once, and more than 2.5% lies in the top ten. All patients picked for sequencing had shown, by flow cytometry, an expansion of CD8+CD57+ cells. The sample was sorted CD4+, CD8+, or CD8+CD57+ T cells (not recorded which) from PBMCs. The source of these receptors is a human donor with aplastic anemia.

As concerns this clonotype: This clone may be a read error of a much larger clone one base away. This chain joins TRBV5-1 and TRBJ2-5, with no clear D. Germline CDR1 reads SGHRS; CDR2 reads YFSETQ. There are 15 residues in the CDR3. V shed 1 base and J shed 2 bases, with 12 bases lying between them. The CDR3 here is CASSLTGHEQETQYF. The DNA for the CDR3 is TGCGCCAGCAGCTTGACCGGGCATGAGCAAGAGACCCAGTACTTC.

In regard to this clonotype: A much bigger clone sits one base away, suggesting this may be a read error. V and J are TRBV6-1 and TRBJ2-1; no clear D gene. The CDR3 covers 14 residues. CDR1 and CDR2 from the germline V gene are MNHNS and SASEGT. CDR3 residues: CASSIGFVGNEQLF. DNA for the CDR3: TGTGCCAGCAGCATAGGGTTCGTAGGGAATGAGCAGCTCTTC.

The CDR3 DNA reads as TGTGCCAGCAACTCGAGGGGACAAGGACTATATTTT. This gives the protein CASNSRGQGLYF. The chain couples TRBV3-1 to TRBJ1-3; weak D call: TRBD1 (6 bases). The CDR3 covers 12 residues. V was shortened by 7 bases and J by 14 bases, with 18 bases between the two germline ends. Germline V CDR1 and CDR2: LGHDT, YNNKEL (reference sequence).

In this sample, this clonotype turned up once. The chain couples TRBV5-1 to TRBJ1-1, with D possibly TRBD1 on 6 matching bases. Germline V gives CDR1 SGHRS, CDR2 YFSETQ. V was shortened by 3 bases and J by 7 bases, with 10 bases between the two germline ends. The CDR3 runs 12 residues. This chain's CDR3 is CASSYTGHEAFF. The CDR3 DNA follows: TGCGCCAGCAGCTACACAGGGCATGAAGCTTTCTTT.

This clonotype appeared once. Since no conserved phenylalanine or tryptophan closes the CDR3, a read error is the likely cause. Because the CDR3's place on the DNA is in doubt, the DNA is left out and the CDR3 is given as listed by TCRdb. The genes are TRBV19 and TRBJ1-6; the D call in the table, TRBD1, was not verified against the DNA. The CDR3 length equals 10 residues, ends included. From germline, CDR1 is LNHDA and CDR2 SQIVND (reference sequence). CDR3 loop: CVSGGGRLRY.

This clonotype was detected only a few times. This sequence joins TRBV5-6 and TRBJ1-1, with D hard to call. CDR1 and CDR2 (germline): SGHDT, YYEEEE. The length of the CDR3 is 14 residues. Trimming removed 1 base at V and 4 bases at J, with 11 bases between. The CDR3 reads CASSLSGLTTEAFF. The CDR3 DNA reads as TGTGCCAGCAGCTTGAGCGGGCTGACCACTGAAGCTTTCTTT.

This clonotype was observed many times. The rearrangement uses TRBV6-5 and TRBJ1-1, with 7 bases lining up with TRBD1. J was trimmed by 1 base and V by 5 bases; bases with no gene match: 4. Germline V gene data show CDR1 as MNHEY and CDR2 as SVGAGI. The CDR3 runs 14 residues. The CDR3 spells CASSLTGTNTEAFF. Written as DNA, the CDR3 is TGTGCCAGCAGTCTGACAGGGACGAACACTGAAGCTTTCTTT.

The CDR3 DNA follows: TGTGCTAGTGGTTTGTTGCCTCCAGGGGAAGCCGGAAACACCATATATTTT. Translated, it gives CASGLLPPGEAGNTIYF. The chain carries TRBV12-5 and TRBJ1-3, with D perhaps TRBD1 (6 bases). The germline CDR1 and CDR2 sequences are LGHNT and FRNRAP. V lost 2 bases to trimming and J lost 4 bases, with 18 bases between them. The CDR3 has 17 residues. The whole variable domain, filled in from reference TRBV12-5 and TRBJ1-3, reads DARVTQTPRHKVTEMGQEVTMRCQPILGHNTVFWYRQTMMQGLELLAYFRNRAPLDDSGMPKDRFSAEMPDATLATLKIQPSEPRDSAVYFCASGLLPPGEAGNTIYFGEGSWLTVV.

This clonotype came up many times. The chain has TRBV4-3 and TRBJ2-2, with D uncertain. CDR1 LGHNA and CDR2 YSLEER come from the germline V gene. The CDR3 sequence is 16 residues long. Trimming shortened V by 0 bases and J by 1 base, and 9 bases separated the two germline ends. CDR3 bases: TGCGCCAGCAGCCAAGATGTCGTCCAGAACACCGGGGAGCTGTTTTTT. Amino acid sequence: CASSQDVVQNTGELFF.

In DNA, the CDR3 is TGCGCCAGCAGGCGGACTAGCGGGGGCGCTCCGGAGACCCAGTACTTC. Translated: CASRRTSGGAPETQYF. V gene TRBV10-1 combines with J gene TRBJ2-3, with 13 bases aligning to TRBD2. TRBJ2-5 explains the end of the DNA better; the J call may be wrong. Germline V CDR1 and CDR2: WNHNN, SYGVQD (reference sequence). The CDR3 runs 16 residues.